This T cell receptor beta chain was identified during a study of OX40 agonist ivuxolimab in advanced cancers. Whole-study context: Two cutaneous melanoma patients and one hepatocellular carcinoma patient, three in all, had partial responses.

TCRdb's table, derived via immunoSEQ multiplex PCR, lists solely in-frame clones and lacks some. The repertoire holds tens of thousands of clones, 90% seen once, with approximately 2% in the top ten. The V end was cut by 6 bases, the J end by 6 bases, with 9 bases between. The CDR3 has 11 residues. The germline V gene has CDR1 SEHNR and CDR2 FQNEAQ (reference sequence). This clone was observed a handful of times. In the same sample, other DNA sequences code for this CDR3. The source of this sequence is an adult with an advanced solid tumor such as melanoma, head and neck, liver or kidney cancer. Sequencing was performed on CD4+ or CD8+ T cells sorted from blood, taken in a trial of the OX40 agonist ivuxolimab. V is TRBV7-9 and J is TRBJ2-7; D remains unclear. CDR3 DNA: TGTGCCAGCAGTTCAGGACCCGAGCAGTACTTC. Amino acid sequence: CASSSGPEQYF.